The present entry profiles one TCR beta chain with its context. The sample originates from a study of cytomegalovirus exposure and HLA in healthy donors. The CDR3 covers 14 residues. Trimming removed 6 bases at V and 7 bases at J, with 16 bases between. Germline V CDR1 and CDR2: LNHDA, SQIVND (reference sequence). 13 Jbeta primers and 60 Vbeta primers were used for the PCR. The repertoire was sequenced with immunoSEQ multiplex PCR; TCRdb's copy has only in-frame clones and lacks some. The table includes about 94,000 clones, 75% to 80% detected once. The source is a man aged 25-45 years in good health and CMV-seronegative. V and J are TRBV19 and TRBJ1-5; TRBD1 is a possible D gene (5 bases). The sequenced sample consisted of PBMCs. CDR3 DNA: TGTGCCAGTAGGCTGGCAGGGCAGTGGCAGCCCCAGCATTTT. This sequence encodes CASRLAGQWQPQHF.